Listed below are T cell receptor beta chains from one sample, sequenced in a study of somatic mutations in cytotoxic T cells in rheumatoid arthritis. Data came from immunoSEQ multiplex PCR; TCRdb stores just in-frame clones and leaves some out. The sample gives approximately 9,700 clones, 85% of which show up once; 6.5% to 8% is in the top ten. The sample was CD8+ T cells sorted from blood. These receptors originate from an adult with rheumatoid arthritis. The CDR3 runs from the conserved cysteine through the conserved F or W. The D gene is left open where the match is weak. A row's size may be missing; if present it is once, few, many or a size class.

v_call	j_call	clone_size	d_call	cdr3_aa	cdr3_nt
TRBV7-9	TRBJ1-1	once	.	CASSPRTDFTEAFF	TGTGCCAGCAGCCCAAGGACGGATTTCACTGAAGCTTTCTTT
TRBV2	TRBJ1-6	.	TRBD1	CASSGQGNNSPLHF	TGTGCCAGCAGCGGACAGGGCAATAATTCACCCCTCCACTTT
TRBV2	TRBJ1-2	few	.	CASNGYTF	TGTGCCAGCAACGGGTACACCTTC
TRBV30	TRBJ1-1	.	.	CAWTFNTEAFF	TGTGCCTGGACCTTCAACACTGAAGCTTTCTTT
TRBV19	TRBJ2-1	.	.	CASSIGSGLSYNEQFF	TGTGCCAGTAGTATAGGGTCAGGCCTCTCCTACAATGAGCAGTTCTTC
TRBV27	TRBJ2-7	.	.	CASGGGRGIHEQYF	TGTGCCAGCGGGGGTGGAAGGGGGATCCACGAGCAGTACTTC
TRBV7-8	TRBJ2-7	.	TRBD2	CASSGTSGSSYEQYF	TGTGCCAGCAGCGGGACTAGCGGGAGCTCCTACGAGCAGTACTTC
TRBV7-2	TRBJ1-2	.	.	CASSLVANYGYTF	TGTGCCAGCAGCTTAGTGGCGAACTATGGCTACACCTTC
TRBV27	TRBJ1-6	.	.	CASRLSGVDRYIHF	TGTGCCAGCAGACTTAGTGGTGTGGACAGATACATCCACTTT
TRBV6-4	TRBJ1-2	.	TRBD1	CASSTGTGSPLAGYTF	TGTGCCAGCAGTACCGGGACAGGATCCCCCTTGGCGGGCTACACCTTC
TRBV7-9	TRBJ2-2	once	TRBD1	CASSPDRDVTGELFF	TGTGCCAGCAGCCCCGACAGGGATGTCACCGGGGAGCTGTTTTTT
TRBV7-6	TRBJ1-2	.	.	CASSSREGYGYTF	TGTGCCAGCAGCTCCCGTGAGGGATATGGCTACACCTTC
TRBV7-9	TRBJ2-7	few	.	CASSTTTELSSYEQYF	TGTGCCAGCAGCACTACGACAGAGTTAAGCTCCTACGAGCAGTACTTC
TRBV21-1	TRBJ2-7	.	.	CASEKRSWAAGEGHEQYF	TGTGCCAGCGAGAAAAGGTCCTGGGCGGCGGGAGAGGGCCACGAGCAGTACTTC
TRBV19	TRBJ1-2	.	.	CASSIEEGRYGYTF	TGTGCCAGTAGTATAGAAGAGGGCCGGTATGGCTACACCTTC
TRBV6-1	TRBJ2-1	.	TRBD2	CASSALSGDSNEQFF	TGTGCCAGCAGTGCCCTCAGCGGGGATAGCAATGAGCAGTTCTTC
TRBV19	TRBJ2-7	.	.	CASSKQYPPYEQYF	TGTGCCAGTAGTAAACAGTATCCCCCCTACGAGCAGTACTTC
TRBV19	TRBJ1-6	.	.	CASTQNWGNSPLHF	TGTGCCAGTACACAAAATTGGGGAAATTCACCCCTCCACTTT